The clone carrying this T cell receptor beta chain has only a few counts. Researchers took RNA transcripts and amplified the TCR beta CDR3 regions from them. First-round RT-PCR of the TCR CDR3 relied on the HTBI primer set. TCRdb recomputed calls from the multiplex PCR reads with MiXCR, one row per CDR3 protein. Counted here are hundreds of thousands of distinct CDR3 sequences, less than 25% occurring once; the ten biggest clones make up around 10%. The sample comes from a study of T cells in Graves' hyperthyroidism and ophthalmopathy. Germline-derived CDR1 and CDR2 are MRHNA and SNTAGT. CDR3 length: 15 residues. The trim removed 4 bases at V and 4 bases at J, leaving 9 bases unmatched.

Sequenced input: blood. The V gene is TRBV6-4, the J gene TRBJ1-2; TRBD1 aligns across 7 bases. The origin of this receptor is a woman aged 25 to 39 with Graves' ophthalmopathy. This CDR3 reads CASSGIDRESYGYTF. The CDR3, as DNA: TGTGCCAGCAGTGGGATCGACAGGGAAAGCTATGGCTACACCTTC.